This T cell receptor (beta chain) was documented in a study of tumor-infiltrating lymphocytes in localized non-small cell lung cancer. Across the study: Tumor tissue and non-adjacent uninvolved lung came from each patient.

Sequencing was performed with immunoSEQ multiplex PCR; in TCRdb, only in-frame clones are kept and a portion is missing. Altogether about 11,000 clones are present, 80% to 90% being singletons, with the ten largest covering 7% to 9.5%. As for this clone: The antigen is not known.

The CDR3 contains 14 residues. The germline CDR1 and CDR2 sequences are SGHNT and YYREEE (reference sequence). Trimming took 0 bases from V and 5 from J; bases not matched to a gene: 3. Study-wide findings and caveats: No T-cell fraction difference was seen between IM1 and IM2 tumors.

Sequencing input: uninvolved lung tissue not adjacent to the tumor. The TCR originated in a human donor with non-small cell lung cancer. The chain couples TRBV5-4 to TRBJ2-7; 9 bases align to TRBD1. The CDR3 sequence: CASSLAGQGDEQYF. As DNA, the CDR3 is TGTGCCAGCAGCTTGGCGGGACAGGGCGACGAGCAGTACTTC.